This record covers a single TCR beta chain. The run depth of the assay was deep. The assay was immunoSEQ multiplex PCR, and TCRdb's table has in-frame clones only and misses some. Among some 2,000,000 clones, approximately 94% were seen once, and the ten largest hold around 0.13%. The record originates from a study of shared clonotypes between healthy human individuals. Study at large: Per donor, CD8 memory used one plate, CD8 naive used two, CD4 memory used three and CD4 naive used three.

The V and J ends lost 7 bases and 4 bases, in that order; junction bases with no gene match: 5. In germline, CDR1 is ENHRY, CDR2 SYGVKD. This CDR3 is 13 amino acids long. The sequence derives from a man younger than 35 in good health. The chain employs TRBV10-3 and TRBJ2-5; TRBD2 matches at 8 bases. Material: naive CD4+ T cells sorted from blood. As to subset: CD45RA+ positively selected. Here the CDR3 DNA reads TGTGCCATCAAAGACAGCGGGGGAGAGACCCAGTACTTC. It is translated as CAIKDSGGETQYF.